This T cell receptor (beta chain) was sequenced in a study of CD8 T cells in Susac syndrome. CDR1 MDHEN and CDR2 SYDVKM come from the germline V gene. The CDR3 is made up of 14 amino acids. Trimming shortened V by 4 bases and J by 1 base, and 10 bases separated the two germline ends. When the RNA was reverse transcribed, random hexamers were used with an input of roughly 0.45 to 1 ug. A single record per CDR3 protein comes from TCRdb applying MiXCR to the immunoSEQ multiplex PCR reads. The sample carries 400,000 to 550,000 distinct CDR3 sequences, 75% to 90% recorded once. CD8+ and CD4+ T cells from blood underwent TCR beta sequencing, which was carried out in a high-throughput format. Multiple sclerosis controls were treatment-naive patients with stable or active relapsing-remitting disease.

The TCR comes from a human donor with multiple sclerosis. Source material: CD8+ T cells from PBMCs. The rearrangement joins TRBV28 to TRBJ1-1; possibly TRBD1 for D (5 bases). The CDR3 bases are TGTGCCAGCAGTTCTTCTCAGGGGAACACTGAAGCTTTCTTT. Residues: CASSSSQGNTEAFF.